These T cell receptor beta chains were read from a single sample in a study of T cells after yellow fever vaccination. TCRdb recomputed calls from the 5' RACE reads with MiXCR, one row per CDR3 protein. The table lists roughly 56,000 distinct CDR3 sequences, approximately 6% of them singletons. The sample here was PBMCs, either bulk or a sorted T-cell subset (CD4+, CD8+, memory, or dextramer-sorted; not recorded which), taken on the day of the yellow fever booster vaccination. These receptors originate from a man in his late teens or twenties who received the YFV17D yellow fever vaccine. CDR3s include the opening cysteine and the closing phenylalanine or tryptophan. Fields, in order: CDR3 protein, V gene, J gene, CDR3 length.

CASSLSNLRSNYGYTF	TRBV27	TRBJ1-2	16
CASSQAGIAQETQYF	TRBV4-3	TRBJ2-5	15
CASRDRVGSTEAFF	TRBV6-2/TRBV6-3	TRBJ1-1	14
CASSLDHIHYNEQFF	TRBV5-6	TRBJ2-1	15
CASSFWDYLSRQYNEQFF	TRBV12-3/TRBV12-4	TRBJ2-1	18
CASRPTGTGSYEQYF	TRBV6-2/TRBV6-3	TRBJ2-7	15
CASSLGLHTGELFF	TRBV12-3/TRBV12-4	TRBJ2-2	14
CASSPLMGPNTEAFF	TRBV4-1	TRBJ1-1	15
CASSSPQRGGNTDTQYF	TRBV7-6	TRBJ2-3	17
CASSLFLAAYNEQFF	TRBV7-2	TRBJ2-1	15
CASSQVRFNEQFF	TRBV4-1	TRBJ2-1	13
CASSLTFPRLGGEQFF	TRBV7-3	TRBJ2-1	16
CASSFDASGYQETQYF	TRBV7-2	TRBJ2-5	16
CASSSNLVAGGRTGELFF	TRBV19	TRBJ2-2	18
CASTGELFF	TRBV6-4	TRBJ2-2	9
CASSQVDRENTEAFF	TRBV5-1	TRBJ1-1	15